This T cell receptor beta chain was identified in a study of cytomegalovirus exposure and HLA in healthy donors. Both 60 Vbeta primers and 13 Jbeta primers went into the PCR. Assay: immunoSEQ multiplex PCR; the TCRdb copy retains only in-frame clones and omits some. The sample lists 120,000 or so clones; approximately 80% were seen once. Per the germline V gene, CDR1 is MGHRA and CDR2 is YSYEKL. The J segment lost 2 bases and the V segment lost 4 bases, leaving 8 bases of the junction unmatched. The CDR3 sequence is 16 residues long. The specimen sequenced was PBMCs. This receptor was taken from a man aged 18 to 35 in good health and CMV-seropositive. The chain has TRBV4-1 and TRBJ1-2; TRBD1 agrees at 9 bases. Here the CDR3 DNA reads TGCGCCAGCAGCCTCCCCCCGGGACAGGGAAACTATGGCTACACCTTC. As protein: CASSLPPGQGNYGYTF.